The entry below gives a single TCR beta chain sequence along with its context. Its specificity is not known. This entry belongs to a study of T-cell reconstitution after alpha-beta-depleted transplantation in children. Notes on the study in general: Surviving recipient T cells and intrathymic progenitors accounted for some patients' high TCRbeta diversity at day 60. Once a year had passed after transplant, T-cell counts and diversity came mostly from newly produced T cells. As was reported, about two months after transplant, alpha-beta T cells came from several hundred expanded graft clones.

Using unique molecular identifiers, the investigators prepared the TCRbeta library. TCRdb used MiXCR to reprocess the PCR reads, holding one entry per CDR3 protein. This sample carries about a million distinct CDR3 sequences, around 30% of them seen once, and the ten largest clones take 25% to 35%. The CDR3 runs to 11 residues. The V end lost 8 bases, the J end lost 0 bases, and 7 bases lay between the germline ends. Germline-derived CDR1 and CDR2 are DFQATT and SNEGSKA (reference sequence). This rearrangement joins TRBV20-1 to TRBJ1-1; D call uncertain. The sample consisted of PBMCs, mostly from graft donor cells, taken 360 days after TCRalphabeta/CD19-depleted stem cell transplant. This clonotype was obtained from a boy in the first two years of life who had a stem cell transplant for SCID, so the T cells may come from the graft donor. This CDR3 is CSKMMNTEAFF. CDR3 nucleotides: TGCAGTAAAATGATGAACACTGAAGCTTTCTTT.